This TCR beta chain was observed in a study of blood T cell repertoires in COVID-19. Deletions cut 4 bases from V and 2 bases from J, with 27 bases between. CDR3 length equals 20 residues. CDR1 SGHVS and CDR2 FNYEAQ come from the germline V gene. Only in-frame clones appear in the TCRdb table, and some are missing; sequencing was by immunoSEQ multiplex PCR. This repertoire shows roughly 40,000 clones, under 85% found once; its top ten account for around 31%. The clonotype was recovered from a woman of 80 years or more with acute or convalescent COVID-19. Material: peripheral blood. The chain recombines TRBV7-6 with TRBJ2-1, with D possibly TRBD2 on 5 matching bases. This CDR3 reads CASSSLGWPVGEKTYNEQFF. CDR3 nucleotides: TGTGCCAGCAGCTCCTTAGGGTGGCCGGTCGGGGAAAAAACCTACAATGAGCAGTTCTTC.